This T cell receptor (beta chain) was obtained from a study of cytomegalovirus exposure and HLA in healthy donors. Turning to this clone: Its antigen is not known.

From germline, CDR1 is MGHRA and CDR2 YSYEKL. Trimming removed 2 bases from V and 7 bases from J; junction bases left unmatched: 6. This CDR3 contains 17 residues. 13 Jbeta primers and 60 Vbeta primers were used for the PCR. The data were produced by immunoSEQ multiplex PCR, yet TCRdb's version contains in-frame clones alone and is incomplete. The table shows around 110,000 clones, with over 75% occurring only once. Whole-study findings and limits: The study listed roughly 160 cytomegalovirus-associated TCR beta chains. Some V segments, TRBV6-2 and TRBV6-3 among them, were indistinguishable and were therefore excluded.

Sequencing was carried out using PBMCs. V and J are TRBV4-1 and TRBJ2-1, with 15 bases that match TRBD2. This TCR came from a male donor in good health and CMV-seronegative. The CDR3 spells CASSQPRTSGRGNEQFF. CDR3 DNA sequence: TGCGCCAGCAGCCAACCCAGGACTAGCGGGAGGGGGAATGAGCAGTTCTTC.